The 15 T cell receptor beta chains listed next were all sequenced from one sample in a study of response to subunit inactivated influenza vaccine. MiXCR was run by TCRdb on the RT-PCR reads, yielding one entry per CDR3 protein. Here the sample spans 450,000 to 600,000 distinct CDR3 sequences, about 15% being singletons. Sequences were derived from CD4+ T cells sorted from PBMCs, sampled less than 30 months after vaccination. All receptors derive from a man aged 50 to 69 who received an inactivated influenza vaccine.

This clonotype was seen only a few times. The chain links TRBV14 to TRBJ2-4; D unresolved. The CDR3 is made up of 14 amino acids. Germline V gene sequence: CDR1 SGHDN, CDR2 FVKESK. V lost 5 bases, J lost 0 bases, and 8 bases lay in between. CDR3 protein: CASSANLAKNIQYF. CDR3 coding DNA: TGTGCCAGCAGCGCAAACCTAGCCAAAAACATTCAGTACTTC.

This clonotype has only a few counts. The chain is built from TRBV20-1 and TRBJ1-1; TRBD1 agrees at 7 bases. This CDR3 has 13 residues. Germline V gives CDR1 DFQATT, CDR2 SNEGSKA (reference sequence). V shed 3 bases and J 3 bases; nucleotides not matched to a gene: 4. The CDR3: CSASPGGYTEAFF. As DNA, the CDR3 is TGCAGTGCTAGCCCAGGGGGATACACTGAAGCTTTCTTT.

This clonotype was seen at least ten times. The chain employs TRBV5-6 and TRBJ2-5; tentative D call: TRBD2 (5 bases). The CDR3 runs to 15 residues. Trimming cost V 3 bases and J 3 bases, with 15 bases left between them. The V gene's germline CDR1 is SGHDT and CDR2 YYEEEE. Written as DNA, the CDR3 is TGTGCCAGCAGCTACCTCCTGCGGCGGGAAGAGACCCAGTACTTC. Protein: CASSYLLRREETQYF.

The rearrangement links TRBV20-1 to TRBJ2-7, with 10 bases that match TRBD2. CDR1 is DFQATT, CDR2 SNEGSKA, per germline (reference sequence). This CDR3 has 15 residues. The J segment lost 5 bases and the V segment lost 3 bases, leaving 10 bases of the junction unmatched. The CDR3 bases are TGCAGTGCTAGCTTTTTTGGGACTAGCGAGCACGAGCAGTACTTC. Its translation: CSASFFGTSEHEQYF.

The chain is built from TRBV2 and TRBJ2-3; a possible D gene is TRBD2 (6 bases). This CDR3 has 14 residues. V gave up 6 bases and J gave up 5 bases, with 15 bases separating them. Germline CDR1 and CDR2: SNHLY and FYNNEI. The CDR3 loop reads CASRTGTGRDTQYF. CDR3 DNA sequence: TGTGCCAGCAGAACCGGGACTGGCCGAGATACGCAGTATTTT.

There are many counts of this clonotype. The V call is TRBV20-1, the J call TRBJ1-2, with TRBD1 identical over 7 bases. The CDR3 length is 13 residues. V gave up 1 base and J gave up 8 bases; unmatched junction bases: 7. Germline assignment: CDR1 DFQATT and CDR2 SNEGSKA (reference sequence). This CDR3 is CSARVLGGAGYTF. The CDR3 DNA reads TGCAGTGCTAGAGTGTTAGGGGGCGCCGGCTACACCTTC.

This clonotype came up a few times. This chain links TRBV7-6 with TRBJ2-6; D remains ambiguous. With 5 bases removed from V and 0 bases from J, the gap between germline ends came to 5 bases. Germline V CDR1 and CDR2: SGHVS, FNYEAQ. The CDR3 loop spans 14 amino acids. CDR3 sequence reads: CASSHNSGANVLTF. The DNA for the CDR3 is TGTGCCAGCAGCCACAACTCTGGGGCCAACGTCCTGACTTTC.

This clonotype was counted ten times or more. J is TRBJ1-3 and V is TRBV27; 9 bases agree with TRBD1. Germline V gene data show CDR1 as MNHEY and CDR2 as SMNVEV (reference sequence). J was trimmed by 0 bases and V by 5 bases; bases with no gene match: 5. The CDR3 is made up of 16 amino acids. This CDR3 is CASSRGQGISGNTIYF. For the CDR3, the DNA is TGTGCCAGCAGTCGCGGACAGGGGATCTCTGGAAACACCATATATTTT.

This clonotype turned up a few times. V gene TRBV4-2 combines with J gene TRBJ1-6; no definite D call. Germline V CDR1 and CDR2: LGHNA, YNFKEQ. The CDR3 is made up of 15 amino acids. With 0 bases removed from V and 2 bases from J, the gap between germline ends came to 5 bases. As DNA, the CDR3 is TGTGCCAGCAGCCAAGAGCAGGCCTATAATTCACCCCTCCACTTT. Translated: CASSQEQAYNSPLHF.

In its sample, this clonotype was seen a few times. The chain links TRBV7-2 to TRBJ2-7, with 9 bases identical to TRBD2. The germline V gene encodes CDR1 SGHTA and CDR2 FQGNSA. This CDR3 is built from 14 residues. The junction had 5 bases not matched to a gene; V was cut back by 1 base and J by 7 bases. The CDR3 region is CASSLVAGVGEQYF. The CDR3 DNA reads TGTGCCAGCAGCTTAGTAGCGGGAGTGGGGGAGCAGTACTTC.

The chain employs TRBV20-1 and TRBJ1-2, with 7 bases identical to TRBD1. This CDR3 contains 14 residues. Losses at the gene ends were 5 bases for V and 6 bases for J; bases not matched to a gene: 12. CDR1 DFQATT and CDR2 SNEGSKA come from the germline V gene (reference sequence). CDR3 sequence: CSADRQGPPDGYTF. The CDR3 DNA reads as TGCAGTGCTGACCGACAGGGCCCCCCTGATGGCTACACCTTC.

This clonotype was observed a handful of times. The chain recombines TRBV7-2 with TRBJ1-1; no clear D gene. Trimming took off 1 base at V and 10 bases at J, with 10 bases between the two ends. This CDR3 has 12 amino acids. Germline V CDR1 and CDR2: SGHTA, FQGNSA. DNA for the CDR3: TGTGCCAGCAGCTTAGATAGAGTTGCAGCTTTCTTT. Translation gives CASSLDRVAAFF.

This sequence joins TRBV6-5 and TRBJ2-2; D could derive from TRBD1 or TRBD2 (5 bases each). V dropped 0 bases and J dropped 6 bases, with 11 bases sitting between them. Germline V gene sequence: CDR1 MNHEY, CDR2 SVGAGI. The CDR3 has 15 residues. The DNA for the CDR3 is TGTGCCAGCAGTTACTCGATCCAGGGACCCGGGGAGCTGTTTTTT. Translation: CASSYSIQGPGELFF.

This chain links TRBV6-2 or TRBV6-3 with TRBJ2-7; the D call may be TRBD1 or TRBD2 (6 bases each). Germline CDR1 reads MNHEY; CDR2 reads SVGEGT. The CDR3 is 14 amino acids. Trimming cost V 6 bases and J 3 bases, with 15 bases left between them. The CDR3 is CASRSGRGGYEQYF. The CDR3 bases are TGTGCCAGCAGATCCGGCAGGGGAGGCTACGAGCAGTACTTC.

In this sample, this clonotype turned up many times. The rearrangement joins TRBV21-1 to TRBJ2-1; TRBD2 is taken as the D call from the table, unchecked against the DNA. TRBV21-1 is described as a pseudogene. This CDR3 is built from 17 residues. The DNA for the CDR3 is TGTGCCAGTCGTTACGGGCGCGGGGGGGCCTCCTACAATGAGCAGTTCTTC. This encodes CASRYGRGGASYNEQFF.